The T cell receptor (beta chain) described here comes from a study of technical replicates of blood from a few donors. Assay used: immunoSEQ multiplex PCR; TCRdb lists only in-frame clones, some missing. This table has approximately 85,000 clones, roughly nine tenths appearing once. Germline CDR1 is SGHAT and CDR2 is FQNNGV. With V trimmed by 6 bases and J by 8 bases, 5 bases remained unmatched. The CDR3 has 13 residues. The TCR sequence derives from a human donor in good health. The sample was T cells isolated from PBMCs. The V call is TRBV11-2, the J call TRBJ1-2; 11 nucleotides match TRBD1. The CDR3 loop is CASRRTGGGGYTF. The CDR3, as DNA: TGTGCCAGCAGAAGGACAGGGGGCGGCGGCTACACCTTC.